This T cell receptor (beta chain) was found in a study of human CD4 T cells and Enterobacteriaceae. The memory gate held CD4+ cells that were not CD45RA+CCR7+CD95- naive cells, over 95% pure. Sorted cells lacked CD8+, CD14+, CD16+, CD56+, CD19+ and CD25-bright cells. V was cut by 9 bases and J by 1 base, with 13 bases left in between. Germline loops: CDR1 LNHDA, CDR2 SQIVND (reference sequence). The CDR3 runs 14 residues. For this clone: What it binds is not known.

Generated by immunoSEQ multiplex PCR, the TCRdb table keeps only in-frame clones and is missing some. The sample yields some 30,000 clones, 70% to 85% seen once. Study observations and caveats: In the top 5%: about 55% of the 19 and about 60% of the roughly 30 cross-reactive clonotypes.

The sequence came from a human donor in good health. V and J are TRBV19 and TRBJ1-5; tentative D call: TRBD1 (6 bases). The sample comprised memory CD4+ T cells from blood. In nucleotides, the CDR3 is TGTGCCAGCAGGAAGGGGGGGAGCAATCAGCCCCAGCATTTT. Translating gives CASRKGGSNQPQHF. The variable domain in full, completed from reference TRBV19 and TRBJ1-5, reads DGGITQSPKYLFRKEGQNVTLSCEQNLNHDAMYWYRQDPGQGLRLIYYSQIVNDFQKGDIAEGYSVSREKKESFPLTVTSAQKNPTAFYLCASRKGGSNQPQHFGDGTRLSIL.